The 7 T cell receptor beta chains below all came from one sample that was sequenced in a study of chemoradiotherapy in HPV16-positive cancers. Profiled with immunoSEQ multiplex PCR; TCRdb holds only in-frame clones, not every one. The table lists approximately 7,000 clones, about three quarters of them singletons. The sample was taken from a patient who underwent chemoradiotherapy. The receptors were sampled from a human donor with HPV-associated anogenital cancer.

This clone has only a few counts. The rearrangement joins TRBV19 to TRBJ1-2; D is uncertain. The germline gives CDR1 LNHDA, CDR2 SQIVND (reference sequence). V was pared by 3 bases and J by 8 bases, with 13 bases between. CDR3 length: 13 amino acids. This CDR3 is CASSMLPSDGYTF. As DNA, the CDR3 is TGTGCCAGTAGTATGCTCCCCTCGGACGGCTACACCTTC.

This CDR3 reads CASRGGLLASPLHF. CDR3 sequence (DNA): TGTGCCAGCCGGGGGGGGCTCTTAGCTTCACCCCTCCACTTT. The V call is TRBV28, the J call TRBJ1-6, with D possibly TRBD1 on 6 matching bases. The CDR3 is made up of 14 amino acids. Trimming left V 8 bases short and J 9 bases short, with 17 bases between. In germline, CDR1 is MDHEN, CDR2 SYDVKM.

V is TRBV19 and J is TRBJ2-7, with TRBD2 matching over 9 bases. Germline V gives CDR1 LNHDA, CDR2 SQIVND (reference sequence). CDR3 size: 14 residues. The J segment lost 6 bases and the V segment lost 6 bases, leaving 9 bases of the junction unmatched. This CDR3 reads CASRQRGEVGEQYF. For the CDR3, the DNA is TGTGCCAGTAGGCAGCGGGGGGAGGTGGGCGAGCAGTACTTC.

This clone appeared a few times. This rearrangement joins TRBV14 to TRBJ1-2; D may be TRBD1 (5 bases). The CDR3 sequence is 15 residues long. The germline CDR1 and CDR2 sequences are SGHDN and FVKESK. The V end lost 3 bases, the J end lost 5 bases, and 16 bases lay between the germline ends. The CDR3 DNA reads TGTGCCAGCAGCCAGGCCGGGACTTCCCAGTATGGCTACACCTTC. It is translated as CASSQAGTSQYGYTF.

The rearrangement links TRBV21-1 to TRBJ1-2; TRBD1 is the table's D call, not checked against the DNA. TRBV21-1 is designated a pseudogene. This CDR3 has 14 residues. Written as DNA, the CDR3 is TGTGCCAGCAATTCCGGACAGGGGGCGGTCGGCTACACCTTC. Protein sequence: CASNSGQGAVGYTF.

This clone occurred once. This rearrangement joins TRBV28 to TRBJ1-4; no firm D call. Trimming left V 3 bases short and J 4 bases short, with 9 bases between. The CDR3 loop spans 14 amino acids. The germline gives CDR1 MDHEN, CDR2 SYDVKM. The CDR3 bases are TGTGCCAGCAGTTTTTTGGGAAGTAATGAAAAACTGTTTTTT. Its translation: CASSFLGSNEKLFF.

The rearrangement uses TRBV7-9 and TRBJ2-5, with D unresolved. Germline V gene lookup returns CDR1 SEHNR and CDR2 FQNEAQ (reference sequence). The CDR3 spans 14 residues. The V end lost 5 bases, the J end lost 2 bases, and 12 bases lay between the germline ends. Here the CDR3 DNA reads TGTGCCAGCAGCCAACGCCCGGTTCAAGAGACCCAGTACTTC. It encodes CASSQRPVQETQYF.